Each of the 32 T cell receptor beta chains below was sequenced from the same sample in a study of cytomegalovirus exposure and HLA in healthy donors. PCR employed 60 Vbeta and 13 Jbeta primers. Clones were sequenced by immunoSEQ multiplex PCR, and TCRdb holds only the in-frame ones, with some missing. The data hold some 270,000 clones, with 80% observed a single time. The specimen was PBMCs. Receptors originate from a girl aged 2 to 10 in good health and CMV-seronegative.

The CDR3 nucleotides read TGCAGCGTTTTCGGGGGGGTAATGAACACTGAAGCTTTCTTT. Its translation is CSVFGGVMNTEAFF. V and J are TRBV29-1 and TRBJ1-1; D perhaps matches TRBD1 (5 bases). V dropped 5 bases and J dropped 0 bases, with 13 bases sitting between them. From germline, CDR1 is SQVTM and CDR2 ANQGSEA. The CDR3 loop spans 14 amino acids.

This sequence joins TRBV4-1 and TRBJ2-7, with 10 bases aligning to TRBD1. The CDR3 covers 17 residues. Germline V lookup: CDR1 MGHRA, CDR2 YSYEKL. With V trimmed by 4 bases and J by 3 bases, 12 bases remained unmatched. The CDR3 region has the DNA TGCGCCAGCAGCCGACAAAAGGGGACAGGGGATTTCTACGAGCAGTACTTC. It is translated as CASSRQKGTGDFYEQYF.

This clone was seen a handful of times. The rearrangement joins TRBV11-2 to TRBJ1-4, with D perhaps matching TRBD1 (6 bases). Trimming removed 6 bases from V and 5 bases from J, with 13 bases in between. Germline values: CDR1 SGHAT, CDR2 FQNNGV. This CDR3 is 14 amino acids long. The CDR3 nucleotides are TGTGCCAGCAGAACTCGTAGGGGGAATGAAAAACTGTTTTTT. Its protein is CASRTRRGNEKLFF.

The chain links TRBV10-3 to TRBJ1-2; TRBD1 matches 7 bases. The CDR3 totals 14 residues. The J segment lost 1 base and the V segment lost 7 bases, leaving 6 bases of the junction unmatched. Germline V gives CDR1 ENHRY, CDR2 SYGVKD. The CDR3: CAIKSGTDNYGYTF. CDR3 nucleotide sequence: TGTGCCATCAAGTCCGGGACAGATAACTATGGCTACACCTTC.

This chain connects TRBV4-1 to TRBJ2-3; 10 bases map to TRBD1. Looked up from germline, CDR1 is MGHRA and CDR2 is YSYEKL. V trimming: 8 bases; J trimming: 5 bases; junction bases outside the gene matches: 7. This CDR3 region has 14 residues. CDR3 amino acids: CASETGGGGDTQYF. The CDR3 nucleotides read TGCGCCAGCGAGACAGGGGGCGGAGGAGATACGCAGTATTTT.

V usage is TRBV10-3 and J usage is TRBJ2-1, with D unclear. Trimming pared 2 bases from V and 7 bases from J, leaving 6 bases between. The length of the CDR3 is 12 residues. The V gene's germline CDR1 is ENHRY and CDR2 SYGVKD. CDR3 sequence (DNA): TGTGCCATCAGTGAGAACCGGAATGAGCAGTTCTTC. Protein: CAISENRNEQFF.

The CDR3 DNA follows: TGCGCCAGCAGACGCGAATCAATGTACGGGACTAGCGGGAGTTCTCTCTACAATGAGCAGTTCTTC. Its protein product is CASRRESMYGTSGSSLYNEQFF. The chain uses TRBV5-1 and TRBJ2-1; 14 bases are shared with TRBD2. Germline V gene sequence: CDR1 SGHRS, CDR2 YFSETQ. With V trimmed by 5 bases and J by 3 bases, 22 bases remained unmatched. This CDR3 is built from 22 residues. Full variable domain (outside the CDR3, taken from reference TRBV5-1 and TRBJ2-1): KAGVTQTPRYLIKTRGQQVTLSCSPISGHRSVSWYQQTPGQGLQFLFEYFSETQRNKGNFPGRFSGRQFSNSRSEMNVSTLELGDSALYLCASRRESMYGTSGSSLYNEQFFGPGTRLTVL.

The chain recombines TRBV11-2 with TRBJ2-3, with D uncertain. Germline loops: CDR1 SGHAT, CDR2 FQNNGV. The germline V and J ends were trimmed by 3 bases and 4 bases, with 11 bases remaining between them. The CDR3 consists of 14 residues. The CDR3 spells CASSLSSLADTQYF. The CDR3, as DNA: TGTGCCAGCAGCTTGAGTAGTCTGGCAGATACGCAGTATTTT.

The chain employs TRBV7-9 and TRBJ1-5; D not resolved. This CDR3 spans 14 amino acids. V was trimmed by 1 base and J by 0 bases, leaving 4 bases between them. CDR1 and CDR2 from the germline V gene are SEHNR and FQNEAQ (reference sequence). The CDR3 loop is CASSLDNSNQPQHF. The CDR3 coding sequence is TGTGCCAGCAGCTTAGATAATAGCAATCAGCCCCAGCATTTT.

There are a few counts of this clone. This sequence joins TRBV7-8 and TRBJ2-3; 10 bases align to TRBD2. This CDR3 contains 20 residues. The V gene end was trimmed by 4 bases and the J gene end by 3 bases; junction bases not matched to a gene: 19. Germline CDR1 is SGHVS and CDR2 is FQNEAQ. Here the CDR3 reads CASSYLGWTSGFEETDTQYF. As DNA, the CDR3 is TGTGCCAGCAGCTATCTCGGTTGGACTAGCGGCTTTGAGGAAACAGATACGCAGTATTTT.

To note about this clone: A read error may account for a junction end that differs from germline. This rearrangement joins TRBV7-9 to TRBJ1-3; D perhaps matches TRBD1 (5 bases). The CDR3 length is 16 residues. Germline CDR1 reads SEHNR; CDR2 reads FQNEAQ (reference sequence). CDR3 sequence reads: CSSSLTALSSGNTIYF. The CDR3 DNA reads TGTTCCAGCAGCTTGACAGCCCTTTCCTCTGGAAACACCATATATTTT.

The CDR3 sequence: CASSRLAGVSYEQYF. CDR3 DNA: TGTGCCAGTTCACGACTAGCGGGAGTCTCCTACGAGCAGTACTTC. The chain employs TRBV19 and TRBJ2-7, with 12 positions matching TRBD2. The CDR3 is 15 residues long. CDR1 is LNHDA, CDR2 SQIVND, per germline (reference sequence). The V and J ends lost 8 bases and 0 bases, in that order; junction bases with no gene match: 5.

This chain joins TRBV18 and TRBJ2-2; D unclear. V was cut by 0 bases and J by 5 bases, with 16 bases left in between. CDR1 KGHSH and CDR2 LQKENI come from the germline V gene. The CDR3 has 17 amino acids. The CDR3 region is CASSPPARYYSTGELFF. In DNA form, the CDR3 reads TGTGCCAGCTCACCACCGGCCAGGTATTATTCGACCGGGGAGCTGTTTTTT.

The gene calls are TRBV5-6 and TRBJ2-2, with TRBD1 matching 8 bases. The germline V gene has CDR1 SGHDT and CDR2 YYEEEE. With 1 base clipped from V and 6 bases from J, the junction kept 5 bases outside the gene matches. The CDR3 runs 15 residues. CDR3 amino acids: CASSLSDRAAGELFF. As DNA, the CDR3 is TGTGCCAGCAGCTTGTCGGACAGGGCGGCCGGGGAGCTGTTTTTT.

This chain joins TRBV5-1 and TRBJ2-7; 7 positions agree with TRBD2. Losses at the gene ends were 1 base for V and 2 bases for J; bases not matched to a gene: 6. Germline assignment: CDR1 SGHRS and CDR2 YFSETQ. CDR3 length: 15 amino acids. This chain's CDR3 is CASSLFQRGTYEQYF. The CDR3 DNA reads as TGCGCCAGCAGCTTGTTCCAGCGGGGTACCTACGAGCAGTACTTC. The full variable domain, completed using reference TRBV5-1 and TRBJ2-7, is KAGVTQTPRYLIKTRGQQVTLSCSPISGHRSVSWYQQTPGQGLQFLFEYFSETQRNKGNFPGRFSGRQFSNSRSEMNVSTLELGDSALYLCASSLFQRGTYEQYFGPGTRLTVT.

The V call is TRBV5-1, the J call TRBJ2-1, with a tentative D call TRBD1 (5 bases). Per the germline V gene, CDR1 is SGHRS and CDR2 is YFSETQ. V was pared by 1 base and J by 6 bases, with 17 bases between. This CDR3 is 16 amino acids long. CDR3 sequence: CASSLIWQGKSNEQFF. DNA for the CDR3: TGCGCCAGCAGCTTGATCTGGCAGGGTAAAAGCAATGAGCAGTTCTTC.

The chain carries TRBV28 and TRBJ2-3; 10 bases align to TRBD1. This CDR3 has 14 amino acids. Trimming at V came to 2 bases and at J to 14 bases, leaving 10 bases not matched to a gene. The V gene's germline CDR1 is MDHEN and CDR2 SYDVKM. The CDR3 sequence is CASSLLNRDRGMYF. CDR3 nucleotides: TGTGCCAGCAGTTTACTTAACCGGGACAGGGGCATGTATTTT.

This clone came up a few times. The rearrangement uses TRBV2 and TRBJ2-1; the D gene is possibly TRBD1 (6 bases). Trimming pared 8 bases from V and 3 bases from J, leaving 8 bases between. This CDR3 has 12 residues. Germline lookup yields CDR1 SNHLY and CDR2 FYNNEI. The CDR3 region is CASGTNYNEQFF. DNA for the CDR3: TGTGCCAGCGGGACAAACTACAATGAGCAGTTCTTC.

The V gene is TRBV5-1, the J gene TRBJ2-1, with TRBD2 matching 8 bases. J lost 3 bases, V lost 5 bases, and 7 bases had no gene match. Germline V CDR1 and CDR2: SGHRS, YFSETQ. The CDR3 has 15 residues. The CDR3: CASRPLAEIYNEQFF. In DNA, the CDR3 is TGCGCCAGCAGGCCACTAGCGGAGATCTACAATGAGCAGTTCTTC.

The V call is TRBV5-1, the J call TRBJ1-3; D is uncertain. The germline gives CDR1 SGHRS, CDR2 YFSETQ. With 4 bases removed from V and 2 bases from J, the gap between germline ends came to 10 bases. The CDR3 is 14 residues long. The CDR3 DNA sequence: TGCGCCAGCAGCCCCGTGGCTGCTGGAAACACCATATATTTT. As protein: CASSPVAAGNTIYF.

The chain uses TRBV6-6 and TRBJ2-7; 9 bases are a match to TRBD2. CDR3 length equals 16 residues. The trim removed 5 bases at V and 4 bases at J, leaving 12 bases unmatched. Germline lookup yields CDR1 MNHNY and CDR2 SVGAGI (reference sequence). The CDR3: CASSPRLAESTYEQYF. CDR3 nucleotide sequence: TGTGCCAGCAGTCCGCGACTAGCGGAATCCACTTACGAGCAGTACTTC.

This clone was picked up a small number of times. This chain connects TRBV23-1 to TRBJ2-5; TRBD2 is a possible D gene (6 bases). TRBV23-1 is flagged as an ORF with uncertain function. The CDR3 sequence is 14 residues long. V was clipped by 7 bases and J by 2 bases, with 14 bases between them. The CDR3 coding sequence is TGCGCCAGCAAGACGGGGGTCCATCAAGAGACCCAGTACTTC. This encodes CASKTGVHQETQYF.

This clone was seen only a few times. The J gene is TRBJ2-3, the V gene TRBV5-1, with 8 bases identical to TRBD2. The CDR3 has 13 amino acids. V lost 7 bases and J lost 3; bases outside the gene matches: 4. Looked up from germline, CDR1 is SGHRS and CDR2 is YFSETQ. CDR3 in DNA: TGCGCCAGCGTGGGACTAGGAACAGATACGCAGTATTTT. Translation: CASVGLGTDTQYF.

J is TRBJ1-3 and V is TRBV6-5; TRBD1 matches 10 bases. The germline gives CDR1 MNHEY, CDR2 SVGAGI. V was clipped by 5 bases and J by 4 bases; unmatched bases: 5. The CDR3 runs to 15 residues. CDR3 bases: TGTGCCAGCAGTCTCGACAGGGGGCGAGGAAACACCATATATTTT. Residues: CASSLDRGRGNTIYF.

The rearrangement links TRBV7-9 to TRBJ2-1, with D possibly being TRBD2 (6 bases). Germline V CDR1 and CDR2: SEHNR, FQNEAQ (reference sequence). V lost 1 base and J lost 6, with 13 bases in between. This CDR3 is built from 15 residues. CDR3 DNA sequence: TGTGCCAGCAGCTTAGTGGGACTGCGGGGCAATGAGCAGTTCTTC. Protein product: CASSLVGLRGNEQFF.

V is TRBV5-1 and J is TRBJ2-3; possibly TRBD1 for D (6 bases). CDR1 SGHRS and CDR2 YFSETQ come from the germline V gene. V dropped 3 bases and J dropped 6 bases, with 17 bases sitting between them. The CDR3 is made up of 15 amino acids. CDR3 protein: CASSSVHRVRDTQYF. CDR3 bases: TGCGCCAGCAGCTCGGTTCACAGGGTTAGGGATACGCAGTATTTT.

This clone turned up a few times. The chain links TRBV10-3 to TRBJ1-1, with TRBD1 matching over 10 bases. V trimming: 4 bases; J trimming: 1 base; junction bases outside the gene matches: 3. CDR1 is ENHRY and CDR2 is SYGVKD in the germline V gene. CDR3 length equals 15 residues. DNA of the CDR3: TGTGCCATCAGTGTGGGACAGGGGCGGAACACTGAAGCTTTCTTT. Amino acid sequence: CAISVGQGRNTEAFF.

In its sample, this clone was seen once. The chain uses TRBV11-2 and TRBJ1-1; D gene uncertain. The CDR3 has 13 residues. Germline loops: CDR1 SGHAT, CDR2 FQNNGV. V was trimmed by 8 bases and J by 1 base, leaving 11 bases between them. The CDR3 DNA follows: TGTGCCAGCGGAAATGGGAGGAACACTGAAGCTTTCTTT. Protein: CASGNGRNTEAFF.

The rearrangement links TRBV4-1 to TRBJ2-3, with D perhaps matching TRBD1 (6 bases). The CDR3 covers 15 residues. Trimming left V 1 base short and J 0 bases short, with 8 bases between. Germline V lookup: CDR1 MGHRA, CDR2 YSYEKL. This chain's CDR3 is CASSQVGASTDTQYF. The DNA for the CDR3 is TGCGCCAGCAGCCAAGTGGGGGCTAGCACAGATACGCAGTATTTT.

The V and J genes are TRBV4-1 and TRBJ2-3; 8 nucleotides line up with TRBD2. Germline V gene lookup returns CDR1 MGHRA and CDR2 YSYEKL. Germline trimming cut 4 bases from V and 1 base from J; bases unmatched to any gene: 4. This CDR3 region has 15 residues. For the CDR3, the DNA is TGCGCCAGCAGCCCGCGGGAGGACCGCACAGATACGCAGTATTTT. Translating gives CASSPREDRTDTQYF.

A few counts support this clone. The genes are TRBV7-9 and TRBJ2-3; tentative D call: TRBD2 (5 bases). Trimming stripped 2 bases from V and 0 bases from J, with 15 bases between. This CDR3 has 17 residues. Germline V gives CDR1 SEHNR, CDR2 FQNEAQ (reference sequence). Written as DNA, the CDR3 is TGTGCCAGCAGCTTAATAACGGGGATGGTTAGCACAGATACGCAGTATTTT. Encoded protein: CASSLITGMVSTDTQYF.

The V call is TRBV6-1, the J call TRBJ1-5; D unclear. Between the trimmed V and J ends, which lost 2 bases and 0 bases, there was a span of 8 bases. The CDR3 has 15 amino acids. CDR1 is MNHNS and CDR2 is SASEGT in the germline V gene. The CDR3 DNA reads TGTGCCAGCAGTGAACACCCTAATAGCAATCAGCCCCAGCATTTT. This translates into CASSEHPNSNQPQHF.